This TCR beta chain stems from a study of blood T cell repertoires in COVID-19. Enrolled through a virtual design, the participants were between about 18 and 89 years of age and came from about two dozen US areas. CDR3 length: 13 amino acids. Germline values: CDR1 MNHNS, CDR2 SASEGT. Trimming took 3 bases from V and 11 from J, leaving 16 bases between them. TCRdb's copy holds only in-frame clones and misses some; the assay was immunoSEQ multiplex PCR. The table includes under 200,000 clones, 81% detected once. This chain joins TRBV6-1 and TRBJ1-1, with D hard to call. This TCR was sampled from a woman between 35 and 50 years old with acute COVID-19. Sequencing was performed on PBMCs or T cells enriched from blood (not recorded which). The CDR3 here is CASSEFGLGGAFF. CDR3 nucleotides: TGTGCCAGCAGTGAGTTTGGGCTGGGAGGTGCTTTCTTT.